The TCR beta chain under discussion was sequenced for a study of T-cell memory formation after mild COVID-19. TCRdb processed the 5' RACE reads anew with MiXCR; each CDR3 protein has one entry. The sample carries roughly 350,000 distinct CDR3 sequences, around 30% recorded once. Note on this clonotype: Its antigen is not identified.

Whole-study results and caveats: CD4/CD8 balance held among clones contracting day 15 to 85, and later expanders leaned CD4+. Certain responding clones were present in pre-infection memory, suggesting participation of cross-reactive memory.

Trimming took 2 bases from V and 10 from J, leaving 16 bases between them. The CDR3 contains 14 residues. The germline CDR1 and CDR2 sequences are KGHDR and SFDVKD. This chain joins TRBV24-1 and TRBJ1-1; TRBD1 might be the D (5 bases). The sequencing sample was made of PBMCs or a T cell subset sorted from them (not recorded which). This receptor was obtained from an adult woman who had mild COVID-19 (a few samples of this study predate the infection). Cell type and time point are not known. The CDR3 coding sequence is TGTGCCACCAGTGATTCCGGGACCTCGGAGGGAGCTTTCTTT. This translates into CATSDSGTSEGAFF.